The 20 T cell receptor beta chains presented below share a single source sample, sequenced in a study of CD8+ T cells in alopecia areata. cDNA serving as the sequencing template came from extracted, reverse transcribed RNA. Sequenced by immunoSEQ multiplex PCR; TCRdb stores in-frame clones only, minus some. The sample has about 280,000 clones; 55% to 75% are singletons. Indicated treatment: oral pan-JAK inhibitor, 5-10 mg twice daily. The specimen comprised CD4+ T cells sorted from blood, sampled at week 24, from a patient treated with tofacitinib. Receptor source: a human donor with alopecia areata.

This clone has only a few counts. The chain recombines TRBV10-3 with TRBJ1-4; D is perhaps TRBD1 (6 bases). V gave up 0 bases and J gave up 7 bases, with 12 bases separating them. Germline assignment: CDR1 ENHRY and CDR2 SYGVKD. The length of the CDR3 is 15 residues. The CDR3 region has the DNA TGTGCCATCAGTGAGTCGCTACAGGGCGGTGAAAAACTGTTTTTT. It yields the protein CAISESLQGGEKLFF.

This clone was seen once. The V call is TRBV30, the J call TRBJ1-5; a weak D match, TRBD1 (6 bases). This CDR3 comprises 14 residues. Trimming shortened V by 2 bases and J by 7 bases, and 15 bases separated the two germline ends. Germline V lookup: CDR1 GTSNPN, CDR2 SVGIG (reference sequence). Written as DNA, the CDR3 is TGTGCCTGGAGTAACGCGGGGGGCATCCAGCCCCAGCATTTT. It codes for CAWSNAGGIQPQHF.

The chain carries TRBV29-1 and TRBJ1-1; the match to TRBD1 covers 8 bases. The CDR3 is 12 amino acids. With 4 bases clipped from V and 6 bases from J, the junction kept 4 bases outside the gene matches. CDR1 and CDR2 (germline): SQVTM, ANQGSEA. In DNA, the CDR3 is TGCAGCGTTGGGACAGGGTTGGCTGAAGCTTTCTTT. It translates to CSVGTGLAEAFF.

The V and J genes are TRBV4-2 and TRBJ2-3, with TRBD2 matching 11 bases. The germline gives CDR1 LGHNA, CDR2 YNFKEQ. This CDR3 has 16 amino acids. J gave up 3 bases and V 0 bases, and 2 bases lay outside the gene matches. CDR3 amino acids: CASSQEGTSGTDTQYF. DNA for the CDR3: TGTGCCAGCAGCCAAGAGGGGACTAGCGGAACAGATACGCAGTATTTT.

V gene TRBV27 combines with J gene TRBJ2-7, with D hard to call. Germline loops: CDR1 MNHEY, CDR2 SMNVEV (reference sequence). Trimming removed 5 bases at V and 0 bases at J, with 8 bases between. The CDR3 sequence is 13 residues long. CDR3 in amino acids: CASSIPYSYEQYF. Here the CDR3 DNA reads TGTGCCAGCAGTATCCCCTACTCCTACGAGCAGTACTTC.

As DNA, the CDR3 is TGTGCCTGGAGTACCGGGACGAACACTGAAGCTTTCTTT. It is translated as CAWSTGTNTEAFF. The chain combines TRBV30 with TRBJ1-1; possibly TRBD1 for D (5 bases). This CDR3 spans 13 amino acids. CDR1 and CDR2 from the germline V gene are GTSNPN and SVGIG (reference sequence). Trimming shortened V by 2 bases and J by 1 base, and 8 bases separated the two germline ends.

The chain uses TRBV6-1 and TRBJ2-1; D not resolved. The V end lost 9 bases, the J end lost 9 bases, and 18 bases lay between the germline ends. The CDR3 has 13 amino acids. CDR1 is MNHNS, CDR2 SASEGT, per germline. The CDR3 sequence: CASASLSTGEQFF. CDR3 DNA: TGTGCCAGTGCCTCTCTCAGCACCGGTGAGCAGTTCTTC.

The CDR3 loop is CSVDRGQTGELFF. Here the CDR3 DNA reads TGCAGCGTTGACAGGGGGCAGACCGGGGAGCTGTTTTTT. V is TRBV29-1 and J is TRBJ2-2; 8 bases are shared with TRBD1. Germline CDR1 and CDR2: SQVTM and ANQGSEA. The CDR3 runs to 13 residues. Trimming removed 3 bases from V and 5 bases from J; junction bases left unmatched: 2.

The J gene is TRBJ1-6, the V gene TRBV9; 7 bases are shared with TRBD1. Trimming at V came to 4 bases and at J to 7 bases, leaving 5 bases not matched to a gene. This CDR3 region has 14 residues. The V gene's germline CDR1 is SGDLS and CDR2 YYNGEE. CDR3 amino acids: CASSPRQGNSPLHF. The CDR3 region has the DNA TGTGCCAGCAGCCCTCGACAGGGAAATTCACCCCTCCACTTT.

The J gene is TRBJ1-2, the V gene TRBV27, with D uncertain. The CDR3 covers 12 residues. CDR1 is MNHEY, CDR2 SMNVEV, per germline (reference sequence). V lost 5 bases and J 4 bases, leaving 8 bases between the germline ends. The CDR3 region has the DNA TGTGCCAGCAGTCCAGGAACCTATGGCTACACCTTC. Translation: CASSPGTYGYTF.

This clone was detected a few times. The V gene is TRBV5-1, the J gene TRBJ2-2; D is perhaps TRBD2 (5 bases). V was trimmed by 4 bases and J by 1 base, leaving 11 bases between them. Germline V gene data show CDR1 as SGHRS and CDR2 as YFSETQ. This CDR3 contains 15 residues. CDR3: CASSKDSKNTGELFF. In DNA form, the CDR3 reads TGCGCCAGCAGCAAGGACTCGAAGAACACCGGGGAGCTGTTTTTT. Filled out from reference TRBV5-1 and TRBJ2-2, the complete variable domain reads KAGVTQTPRYLIKTRGQQVTLSCSPISGHRSVSWYQQTPGQGLQFLFEYFSETQRNKGNFPGRFSGRQFSNSRSEMNVSTLELGDSALYLCASSKDSKNTGELFFGEGSRLTVL.

This clone was counted only a few times. The rearrangement links TRBV6-6 to TRBJ2-3; D unresolved. CDR1 MNHNY and CDR2 SVGAGI come from the germline V gene (reference sequence). V lost 5 bases to trimming and J lost 6 bases, with 9 bases between them. CDR3 length equals 12 residues. The CDR3 protein is CASSRSRDTQYF. CDR3 nucleotides: TGTGCCAGCAGTCGTAGTCGGGATACGCAGTATTTT.

Here the CDR3 DNA reads TGTGCCAGCAAACAGGGAGGGATGGATGGCTACACCTTC. This encodes CASKQGGMDGYTF. The chain is built from TRBV28 and TRBJ1-2; tentatively, D is TRBD1 (6 bases). The CDR3 contains 13 residues. V was shortened by 7 bases and J by 6 bases, with 15 bases between the two germline ends. The germline CDR1 and CDR2 sequences are MDHEN and SYDVKM.

The chain uses TRBV7-2 and TRBJ2-3, with D uncertain. Germline V gene lookup returns CDR1 SGHTA and CDR2 FQGNSA. There are 15 residues in the CDR3. V gave up 0 bases and J gave up 1 base, with 8 bases separating them. DNA for the CDR3: TGTGCCAGCAGCTTAGCCATCGGAGGCACAGATACGCAGTATTTT. Its protein product is CASSLAIGGTDTQYF.

The rearrangement uses TRBV4-1 and TRBJ2-3, with D perhaps TRBD2 (8 bases). This CDR3 region has 16 residues. Germline V gene sequence: CDR1 MGHRA, CDR2 YSYEKL. V shed 7 bases and J shed 4 bases, with 21 bases lying between them. The CDR3 sequence: CASTPQGGLVPDTQYF. CDR3 bases: TGCGCCAGCACCCCTCAGGGGGGACTAGTCCCAGATACGCAGTATTTT.

The rearrangement uses TRBV30 and TRBJ2-3; 7 bases line up with TRBD1. Trimming removed 5 bases from V and 4 bases from J; junction bases left unmatched: 9. The CDR3 sequence is 14 residues long. The germline gives CDR1 GTSNPN, CDR2 SVGIG (reference sequence). The CDR3 DNA sequence: TGTGCCTGGGATGGACAGGCTGTTTCAGATACGCAGTATTTT. This codes for CAWDGQAVSDTQYF.

This clone has only one observation. J is TRBJ1-2 and V is TRBV20-1; D is uncertain. The germline gives CDR1 DFQATT, CDR2 SNEGSKA (reference sequence). The CDR3 has 11 amino acids. The V gene lost 3 bases and the J gene lost 7 bases, with 9 bases spanning the gap. CDR3 amino acids: CSARSDGGYTF. The DNA of the CDR3 is TGCAGTGCTAGGTCGGACGGTGGCTACACCTTC.

This chain uses TRBV2 with TRBJ1-2; D may be TRBD1 (5 bases). Trimming shortened V by 7 bases and J by 4 bases, and 25 bases separated the two germline ends. The CDR3 has 17 amino acids. Germline CDR1 and CDR2: SNHLY and FYNNEI. The CDR3 loop reads CASIPEGSTGPPYGYTF. DNA for the CDR3: TGTGCCAGCATCCCTGAGGGATCCACAGGACCTCCCTATGGCTACACCTTC.

Remarks on this clone: Other DNA sequences from this sample encode an identical CDR3 as well. This sequence joins TRBV20-1 and TRBJ1-4, with unresolved D. The V end lost 6 bases, the J end lost 8 bases, and 7 bases lay between the germline ends. The CDR3 spans 10 residues. Germline V lookup: CDR1 DFQATT, CDR2 SNEGSKA (reference sequence). CDR3 sequence reads: CSALGEKLFF. Written as DNA, the CDR3 is TGCAGTGCCCTCGGAGAAAAACTGTTTTTT.

J is TRBJ2-3 and V is TRBV4-1, with TRBD2 identical over 16 bases. Per germline, CDR1 MGHRA and CDR2 YSYEKL. The CDR3 length is 20 residues. V was pared by 2 bases and J by 0 bases, with 8 bases of the junction left unmatched. CDR3 loop: CASSQLPGLAGGRSTDTQYF. The CDR3 region has the DNA TGCGCCAGCAGCCAATTACCGGGACTAGCGGGGGGGCGGAGCACAGATACGCAGTATTTT.